These T cell receptor beta chains were read from a single sample in a study of blood T cell repertoires in COVID-19. The data were produced by immunoSEQ multiplex PCR, yet TCRdb's version contains in-frame clones alone and is incomplete. The sample lists some 150,000 clones; around 84% were seen once. The sequenced sample consisted of peripheral blood. Source of these receptors: a man aged 35 to 55 with acute or convalescent COVID-19. CDR3s include the opening cysteine and the closing phenylalanine or tryptophan. Each record gives: V gene, CDR3 length, J gene, clone size, D gene, CDR3 protein, CDR3 DNA. D genes are given only for firm matches. Expanded clones get a size class; other rows say once, few or many, or leave the size out.

V gene: TRBV14; CDR3 length: 13; J gene: TRBJ2-1; clone size: .; D gene: TRBD2; CDR3 protein: CASSQDSRGGKFF; CDR3 DNA: TGTGCCAGCAGCCAAGATTCCCGGGGGGGAAAATTCTTC
V gene: TRBV28; CDR3 length: 11; J gene: TRBJ1-1; clone size: .; D gene: TRBD1; CDR3 protein: CASSPGGKAFF; CDR3 DNA: TGTGCCAGCAGTCCAGGGGGAAAAGCTTTCTTT
V gene: TRBV7-6; CDR3 length: 16; J gene: TRBJ2-2; clone size: few; D gene: .; CDR3 protein: CASSLQDSLTTGELFF; CDR3 DNA: TGTGCCAGCAGCTTGCAAGACAGCTTAACTACCGGGGAGCTGTTTTTT
V gene: TRBV29-1; CDR3 length: 13; J gene: TRBJ1-5; clone size: .; D gene: .; CDR3 protein: CSVGEGRNQPQHF; CDR3 DNA: TGCAGCGTTGGTGAGGGAAGGAATCAGCCCCAGCATTTT
V gene: TRBV29-1; CDR3 length: 12; J gene: TRBJ1-2; clone size: .; D gene: .; CDR3 protein: CSVDLGTNGYTF; CDR3 DNA: TGCAGCGTTGACCTCGGGACTAATGGCTACACCTTC
V gene: TRBV6-5; CDR3 length: 15; J gene: TRBJ2-7; clone size: .; D gene: .; CDR3 protein: CASSYSTTFAYEQYF; CDR3 DNA: TGTGCCAGCAGTTACTCGACGACATTTGCCTACGAGCAGTACTTC
V gene: TRBV9; CDR3 length: 16; J gene: TRBJ1-6; clone size: .; D gene: .; CDR3 protein: CASSVEDSGRHSPLHF; CDR3 DNA: TGTGCCAGCAGCGTAGAGGACAGCGGGAGGCATTCACCCCTCCACTTT
V gene: TRBV19; CDR3 length: 15; J gene: TRBJ2-2; clone size: .; D gene: .; CDR3 protein: CASRRGDLGSGELFF; CDR3 DNA: TGTGCCAGTAGAAGGGGTGACCTGGGCTCCGGGGAGCTGTTTTTT
V gene: TRBV19; CDR3 length: 15; J gene: TRBJ2-7; clone size: .; D gene: .; CDR3 protein: CARLRSGSDSYEQYF; CDR3 DNA: TGTGCCAGACTACGGTCGGGGAGTGACTCCTACGAGCAGTACTTC
V gene: TRBV5-1; CDR3 length: 15; J gene: TRBJ2-2; clone size: .; D gene: .; CDR3 protein: CASSPKDSNTGELFF; CDR3 DNA: TGCGCCAGCAGCCCTAAGGACAGCAACACCGGGGAGCTGTTTTTT
V gene: TRBV4-3; CDR3 length: 14; J gene: TRBJ1-1; clone size: once; D gene: .; CDR3 protein: CASSQANINTEAFF; CDR3 DNA: TGCGCCAGCAGCCAAGCAAACATAAACACTGAAGCTTTCTTT
V gene: TRBV10-1; CDR3 length: 12; J gene: TRBJ1-5; clone size: .; D gene: .; CDR3 protein: CANPGVRQPQHF; CDR3 DNA: TGCGCCAATCCGGGTGTTCGGCAGCCCCAGCATTTT
V gene: TRBV18; CDR3 length: 15; J gene: TRBJ2-1; clone size: .; D gene: TRBD1; CDR3 protein: CASSRDRGREFPQFF; CDR3 DNA: TGTGCCAGCTCACGAGACAGGGGGCGCGAGTTTCCGCAGTTCTTC
V gene: TRBV2; CDR3 length: 14; J gene: TRBJ2-5; clone size: .; D gene: TRBD1; CDR3 protein: CASSRDRAQETQYF; CDR3 DNA: TGTGCCAGCAGTCGGGACAGGGCTCAAGAGACCCAGTACTTC
V gene: TRBV30; CDR3 length: 13; J gene: TRBJ2-2; clone size: .; D gene: .; CDR3 protein: CAWRTGNAGELFF; CDR3 DNA: TGTGCCTGGAGAACAGGGAATGCCGGGGAGCTGTTTTTT